This TCR beta chain was retrieved from a study of blood T cell repertoires in COVID-19. Study information: Samples representing acute and convalescent COVID-19 were sourced from the United States, Italy and Spain. The cDNA or gDNA used as material had been derived from T cells, B-cell-depleted T cells, or PBMCs.

In the authors' workflow: Scientists estimated how many nucleated cells there were by amplifying reference gene primers. Assay: immunoSEQ multiplex PCR; the TCRdb copy retains only in-frame clones and omits some. V, J and clone size derive from that table, while D and trimming were established from the DNA sequence. Among some 200,000 clones listed, 87% were seen once. CDR1 SGHNT and CDR2 YENEEA come from the germline V gene. Trimming left V 0 bases short and J 2 bases short, with 9 bases between. This CDR3 comprises 15 residues. Material: peripheral blood. The chain carries TRBV11-3 and TRBJ2-3, with no clear D. The clonotype comes from a woman aged 18 to 35 who had recovered from COVID-19. DNA of the CDR3: TGTGCCAGCAGCTTAGAGGGCAGCCCCACAGATACGCAGTATTTT. Translation gives CASSLEGSPTDTQYF.